These T cell receptor beta chains were read from a single sample in a study of cytomegalovirus exposure and HLA in healthy donors. The repertoire was sequenced with immunoSEQ multiplex PCR; TCRdb's copy has only in-frame clones and lacks some. The data hold under 150,000 clones, with about 80% observed a single time. Sample: PBMCs. These receptors were collected from a man aged 25-45 years in good health and CMV-seronegative. The CDR3 runs from the conserved cysteine through the conserved F or W. The D gene is left open where the match is weak. Clone size is not always given. Where it is, it says once, few, many or a class for expanded clones.

few	TRBV14	TRBJ2-1	TRBD2	TGTGCCAGCAGCCAGCTGTTACTAGCGGGACCCTACAATGAGCAGTTCTTC	CASSQLLLAGPYNEQFF
-	TRBV5-8	TRBJ1-2	-	TGTGCCAGCGGAACGGTGGGCCCCATCGAAGACTATGGCTACCCCTTC	CASGTVGPIEDYGYPF
-	TRBV6-5	TRBJ2-7	-	TGTGCCAGCAGTTATCGGGGTTTTCTCCGCGAGCAGTACTTC	CASSYRGFLREQYF
once	TRBV19	TRBJ1-5	-	TGTGCCAGTAGTATAGGGAGGGCTATTTATAGCAATCAGCCCCAGCATTTT	CASSIGRAIYSNQPQHF
-	TRBV19	TRBJ1-2	-	TGTGCCAGTAATGGGGGCGATGGCTACACCTTC	CASNGGDGYTF
few	TRBV7-6	TRBJ2-2	-	TGTGCCAGCAGTATTCCGGTTAGCGGACCGAACACCGGGGAGCTGTTTTTT	CASSIPVSGPNTGELFF
-	TRBV6-5	TRBJ2-7	TRBD1	TGTGCCAGCAGTTACTCGACAGGGGGTATCTCCTACGAGCAGTACTTC	CASSYSTGGISYEQYF
once	TRBV10-1	TRBJ2-3	TRBD2	TGCGCCAGCAGTGAGAATAGCGGGAGGGCAGATACGCAGTATTTT	CASSENSGRADTQYF
-	TRBV12-2	TRBJ2-3	-	TGTGCAAGTCGCCCCGGGGTACGGCGGGATCGTCCACTCGCTAGCACAGATACGCAGTATTTT	CASRPGVRRDRPLASTDTQYF
-	TRBV12-5	TRBJ2-7	TRBD1	TGTGCTAGTGGTTTGGGACCCAGGTGGACAGGTAACTGCGAGCAGTACTTC	CASGLGPRWTGNCEQYF
-	TRBV27	TRBJ2-5	-	TGTGCCAGCAGGGGGCAAGGGGACCAGTACTTC	CASRGQGDQYF
-	TRBV30	TRBJ1-4	-	TGTGCCTGGAGTAACAGGGATTCAGCTAATGAAAAACTGTTTTTT	CAWSNRDSANEKLFF
-	TRBV7-9	TRBJ2-2	-	TGTGCCACCCGGGGTACGAACACCGGGGAGCTGTTTTTT	CATRGTNTGELFF
-	TRBV10-3	TRBJ2-3	TRBD2	TGTGCCATCAGTGAGAGCAGAGCGGGAGGGGGCCAGTCGCAGTATTTT	CAISESRAGGGQSQYF
-	TRBV7-9	TRBJ2-1	TRBD1	TGTGCCAGCAGCTCCACAGGGGTTGGCTACAATGAGCAGTTCTTC	CASSSTGVGYNEQFF
-	TRBV27	TRBJ2-7	-	TGTGCCAGCAGTTTTAGACAGAACTACGAGCAGTACTTC	CASSFRQNYEQYF
-	TRBV16	TRBJ2-3	-	TGTGCCAGCAGCCAATCGTTGCGGAGCACAGATACGCAGTATTTT	CASSQSLRSTDTQYF
-	TRBV18	TRBJ1-5	-	TGTGCCAGCTCGTCGGAGCGCCAGCCCCAGCATTTT	CASSSERQPQHF
once	TRBV7-6	TRBJ1-2	TRBD1	TGTGCCAGCAGCCAGATGGGACAGGGTCTCAGCTACACCTTC	CASSQMGQGLSYTF
-	TRBV29-1	TRBJ2-1	TRBD1	TGCAGCGTTGAAGAAAGGGGGCTAAGGTCCTACAATGAGCAGTTCTTC	CSVEERGLRSYNEQFF